This T cell receptor (beta chain) originates from a study of preoperative IRX-2 immunotherapy in early breast cancer. TCRdb keeps only in-frame clones here, not all; method: immunoSEQ multiplex PCR. This sample carries under 40,000 clones, roughly 89% of them seen once, and the ten largest clones take less than 2%. The CDR3 runs 16 residues. V was clipped by 4 bases and J by 5 bases, with 20 bases between them. Treatment specified: preoperative locoregional IRX-2 cytokine immunotherapy. Samples came from a phase Ib trial of preoperative locoregional IRX-2 cytokine immunotherapy. This specimen was tumor tissue, taken after IRX-2 immunotherapy. The TCR sequence derives from a human donor with breast cancer. The J gene is TRBJ2-5, the V gene TRBV7-1; perhaps TRBD2 as D (6 bases). TRBV7-1 is classed as an ORF, of uncertain function. The CDR3: CASSLRVGTGGETQYF. The CDR3 region has the DNA TGTGCCAGCAGCTTACGTGTTGGGACCGGAGGGGAGACCCAGTACTTC.